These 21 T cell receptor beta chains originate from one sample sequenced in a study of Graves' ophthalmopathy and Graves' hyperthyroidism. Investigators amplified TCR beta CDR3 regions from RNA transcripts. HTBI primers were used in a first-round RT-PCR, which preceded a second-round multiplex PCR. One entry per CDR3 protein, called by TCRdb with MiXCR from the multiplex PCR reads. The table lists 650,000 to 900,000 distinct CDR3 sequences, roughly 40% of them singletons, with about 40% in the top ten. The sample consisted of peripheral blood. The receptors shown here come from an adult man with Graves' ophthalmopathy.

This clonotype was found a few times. The CDR3 nucleotides are TGTGCCAGCAGCTTGTCGGAGCGGCTGGGTACCTACGAGCAGTACTTC. This encodes CASSLSERLGTYEQYF. The chain combines TRBV5-5 with TRBJ2-7, with D possibly being TRBD2 (5 bases). CDR3 size: 16 residues. V lost 1 base and J 2 bases, leaving 16 bases between the germline ends. CDR1 and CDR2 (germline): SGHKS, YYEKEE (reference sequence).

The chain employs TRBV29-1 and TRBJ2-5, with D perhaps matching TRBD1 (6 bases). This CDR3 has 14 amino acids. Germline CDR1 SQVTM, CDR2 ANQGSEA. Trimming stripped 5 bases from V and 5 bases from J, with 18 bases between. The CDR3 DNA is TGCAGCGTTCAGAGACAGGACTGGGGGGAGACCCAGTACTTC. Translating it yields CSVQRQDWGETQYF.

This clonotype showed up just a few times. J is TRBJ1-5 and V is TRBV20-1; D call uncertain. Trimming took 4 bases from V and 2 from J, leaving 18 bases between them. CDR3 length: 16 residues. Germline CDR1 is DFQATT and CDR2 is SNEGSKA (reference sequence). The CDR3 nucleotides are TGCAGTGCTATCGACTCGTATCGTGCAGGCAATCAGCCCCAGCATTTT. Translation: CSAIDSYRAGNQPQHF.

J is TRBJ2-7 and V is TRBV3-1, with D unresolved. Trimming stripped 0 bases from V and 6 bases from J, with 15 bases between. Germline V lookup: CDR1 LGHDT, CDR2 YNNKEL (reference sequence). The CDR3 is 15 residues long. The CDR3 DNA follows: TGTGCCAGCAGCCAAGAGGCGAACTTCTACTCCGAGCAGTACTTC. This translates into CASSQEANFYSEQYF.

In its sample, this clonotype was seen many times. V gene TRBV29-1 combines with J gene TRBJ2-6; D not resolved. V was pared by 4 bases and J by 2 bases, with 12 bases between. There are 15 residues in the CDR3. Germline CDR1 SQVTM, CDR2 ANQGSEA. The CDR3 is CSVGAGRAGANVLTF. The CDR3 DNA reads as TGCAGCGTTGGCGCTGGGCGAGCTGGGGCCAACGTCCTGACTTTC. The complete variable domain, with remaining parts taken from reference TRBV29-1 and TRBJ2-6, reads SAVISQKPSRDICQRGTSLTIQCQVDSQVTMMFWYRQQPGQSLTLIATANQGSEATYESGFVIDKFPISRPNLTFSTLTVSNMSPEDSSIYLCSVGAGRAGANVLTFGAGSRLTVL.

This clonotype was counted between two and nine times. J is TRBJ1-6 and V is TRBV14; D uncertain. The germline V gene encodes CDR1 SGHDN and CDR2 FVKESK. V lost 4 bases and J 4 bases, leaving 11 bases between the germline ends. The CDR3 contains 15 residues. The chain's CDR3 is CASSRTADYNSPLHF. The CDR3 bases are TGTGCCAGCAGCCGGACGGCCGATTATAATTCACCCCTCCACTTT. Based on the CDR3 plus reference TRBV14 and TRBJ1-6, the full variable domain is EAGVTQFPSHSVIEKGQTVTLRCDPISGHDNLYWYRRVMGKEIKFLLHFVKESKQDESGMPNNRFLAERTGGTYSTLKVQPAELEDSGVYFCASSRTADYNSPLHFGNGTRLTVT.

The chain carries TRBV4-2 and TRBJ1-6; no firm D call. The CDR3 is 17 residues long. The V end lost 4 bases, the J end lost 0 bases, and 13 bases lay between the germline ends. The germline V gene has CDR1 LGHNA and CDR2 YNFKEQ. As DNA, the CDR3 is TGTGCCAGCAGCCCGCCCCGGTCGAGCTCCTATAATTCACCCCTCCACTTT. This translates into CASSPPRSSSYNSPLHF.

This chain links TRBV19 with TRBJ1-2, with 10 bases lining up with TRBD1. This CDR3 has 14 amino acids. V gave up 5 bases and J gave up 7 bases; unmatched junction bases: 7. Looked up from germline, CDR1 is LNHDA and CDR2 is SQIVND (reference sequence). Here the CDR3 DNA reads TGTGCCAGTAGTGCCGGGACAGGGGTAGGTGGCTACACCTTC. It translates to CASSAGTGVGGYTF.

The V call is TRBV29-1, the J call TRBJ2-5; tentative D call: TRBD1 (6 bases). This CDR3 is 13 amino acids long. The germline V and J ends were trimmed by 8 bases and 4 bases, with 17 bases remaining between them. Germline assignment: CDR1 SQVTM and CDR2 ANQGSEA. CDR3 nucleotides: TGCAGCAGCGAGACGGCAGGGGTAGAGACCCAGTACTTC. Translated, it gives CSSETAGVETQYF.

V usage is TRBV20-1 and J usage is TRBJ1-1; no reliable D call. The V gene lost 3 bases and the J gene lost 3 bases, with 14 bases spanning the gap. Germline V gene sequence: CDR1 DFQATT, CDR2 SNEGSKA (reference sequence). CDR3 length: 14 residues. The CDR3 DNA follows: TGCAGTGCTAGGGAGGTCTCGTGGGACACTGAAGCTTTCTTT. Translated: CSAREVSWDTEAFF.

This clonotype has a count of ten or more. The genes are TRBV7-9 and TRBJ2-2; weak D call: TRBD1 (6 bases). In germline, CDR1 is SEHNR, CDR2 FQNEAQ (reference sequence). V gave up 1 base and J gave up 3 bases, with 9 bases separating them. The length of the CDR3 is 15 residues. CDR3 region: CASSLGHRDTGELFF. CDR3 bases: TGTGCCAGCAGCTTAGGGCACAGGGACACCGGGGAGCTGTTTTTT. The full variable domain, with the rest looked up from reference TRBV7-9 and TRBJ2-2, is DTGVSQNPRHKITKRGQNVTFRCDPISEHNRLYWYRQTLGQGPEFLTYFQNEAQLEKSRLLSDRFSAERPKGSFSTLEIQRTEQGDSAMYLCASSLGHRDTGELFFGEGSRLTVL.

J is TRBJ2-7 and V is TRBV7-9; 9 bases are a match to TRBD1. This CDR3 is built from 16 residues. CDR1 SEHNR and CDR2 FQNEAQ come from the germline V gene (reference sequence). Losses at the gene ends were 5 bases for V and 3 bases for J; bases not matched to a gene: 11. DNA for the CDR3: TGTGCCAGCAGCCCCGACCGGGACAGGGCACACTACGAGCAGTACTTC. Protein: CASSPDRDRAHYEQYF.

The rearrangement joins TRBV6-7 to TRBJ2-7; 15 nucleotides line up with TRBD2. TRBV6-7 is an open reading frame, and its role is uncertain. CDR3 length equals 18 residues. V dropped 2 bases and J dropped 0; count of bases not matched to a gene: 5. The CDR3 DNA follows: TGTGCCAGCAGTTACAAGGGACTAGCGGGGGGACTCTCCTACGAGCAGTACTTC. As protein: CASSYKGLAGGLSYEQYF.

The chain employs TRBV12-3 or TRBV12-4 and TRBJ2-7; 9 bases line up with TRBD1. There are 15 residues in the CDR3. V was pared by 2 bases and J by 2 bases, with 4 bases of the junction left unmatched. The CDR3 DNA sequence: TGTGCCAGCAGTTTAACCGGGACAGGGACCTACGAGCAGTACTTC. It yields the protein CASSLTGTGTYEQYF.

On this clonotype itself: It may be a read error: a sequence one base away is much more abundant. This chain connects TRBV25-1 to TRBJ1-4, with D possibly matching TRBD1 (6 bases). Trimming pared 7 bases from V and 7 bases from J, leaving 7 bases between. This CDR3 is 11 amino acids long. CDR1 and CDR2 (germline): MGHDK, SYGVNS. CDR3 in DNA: TGTGCCAGCACCAGGGGTGAAAAACTGTTTTTT. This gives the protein CASTRGEKLFF.

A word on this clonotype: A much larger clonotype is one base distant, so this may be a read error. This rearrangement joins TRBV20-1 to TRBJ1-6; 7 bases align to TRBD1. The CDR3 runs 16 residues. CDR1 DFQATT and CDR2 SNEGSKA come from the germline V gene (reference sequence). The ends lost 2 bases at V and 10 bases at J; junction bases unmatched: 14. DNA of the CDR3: TGCAGTGCTAGAAACCCTACAGGGATGGGACAGTCACCCCTCCACTTT. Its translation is CSARNPTGMGQSPLHF.

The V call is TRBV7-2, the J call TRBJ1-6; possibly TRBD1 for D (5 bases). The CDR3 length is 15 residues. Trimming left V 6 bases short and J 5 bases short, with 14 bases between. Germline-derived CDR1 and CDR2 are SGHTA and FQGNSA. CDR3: CASSLYRGDNSPLHF. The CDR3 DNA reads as TGTGCCAGCAGTTTATACCGAGGGGATAATTCACCCCTCCACTTT.

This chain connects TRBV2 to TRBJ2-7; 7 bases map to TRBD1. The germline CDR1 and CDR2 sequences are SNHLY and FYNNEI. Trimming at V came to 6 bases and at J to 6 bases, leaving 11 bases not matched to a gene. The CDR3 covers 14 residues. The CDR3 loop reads CASSSWGRGSEQYF. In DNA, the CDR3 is TGTGCCAGCAGCTCCTGGGGCAGGGGGTCCGAGCAGTACTTC.

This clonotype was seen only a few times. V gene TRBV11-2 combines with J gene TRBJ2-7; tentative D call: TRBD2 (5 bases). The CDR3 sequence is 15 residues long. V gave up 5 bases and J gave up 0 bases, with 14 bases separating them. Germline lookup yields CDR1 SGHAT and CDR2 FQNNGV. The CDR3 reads CASSLLDWSSYEQYF. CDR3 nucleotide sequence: TGTGCCAGCAGCCTACTAGACTGGAGCTCCTACGAGCAGTACTTC.

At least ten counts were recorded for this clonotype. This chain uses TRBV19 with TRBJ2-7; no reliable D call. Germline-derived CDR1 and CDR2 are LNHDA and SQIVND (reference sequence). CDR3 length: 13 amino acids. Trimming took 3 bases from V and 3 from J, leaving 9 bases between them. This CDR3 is CASSMSGYYEQYF. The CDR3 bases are TGTGCCAGTAGTATGAGTGGCTACTACGAGCAGTACTTC.

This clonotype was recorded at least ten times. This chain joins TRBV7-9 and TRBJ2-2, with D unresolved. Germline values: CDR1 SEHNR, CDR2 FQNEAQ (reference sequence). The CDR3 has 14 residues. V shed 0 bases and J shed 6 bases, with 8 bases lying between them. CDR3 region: CASSLALRSGELFF. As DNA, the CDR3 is TGTGCCAGCAGCTTAGCTCTTCGTTCCGGGGAGCTGTTTTTT.